This T cell receptor beta chain was sequenced for a study of blood T cells in healthy people across ages. PCR was performed a second time for about 7 to 12 cycles using a sample-barcoded 5' primer and a J-beta primer mix. TCRdb called the 5' RACE reads again in MiXCR, with one record for every CDR3 protein. The table records roughly 700,000 distinct CDR3 sequences, roughly 50% of them present only once. CDR1 is SGHTA, CDR2 FQGNSA, per germline. There are 15 residues in the CDR3. This TCR was recovered from an older woman in good health. This rearrangement joins TRBV7-2 to TRBJ2-7; perhaps TRBD2 as D (6 bases). Near its end, the DNA agrees better with TRBJ2-5, so the J call may be wrong. The specimen was blood. Here the CDR3 DNA reads TGTGCCAGCAGCTTATCATTTAGCGGTGGGGGGACCCAGTACTTC. Translating it yields CASSLSFSGGGTQYF.